This TCR beta chain came from a study of blood T cell repertoires in COVID-19. Study at large: Collection of acute and convalescent COVID-19 samples took place in the United States, Italy and Spain. The analysed material was cDNA or gDNA that came from T cells, B-cell-depleted T cells, or PBMCs.

Among Cohort 3 donors, those recovered had two negative PCRs, clearance, or symptom resolution. Generated by immunoSEQ multiplex PCR, the TCRdb table keeps only in-frame clones and is missing some. The repertoire holds 300,000 or so clones, with 75% to 95% as singletons. Germline loops: CDR1 SGHTA, CDR2 FQGNSA. The CDR3 is made up of 15 amino acids. With V trimmed by 3 bases and J by 8 bases, 9 bases remained unmatched. This TCR derives from a woman aged 25 to 39 who had recovered from COVID-19. The genes are TRBV7-2 and TRBJ2-1; 8 bases are shared with TRBD2. Sequenced input: PBMCs or T cells enriched from blood (not recorded which). CDR3 nucleotide sequence: TGTGCCAGCAGCTTTCACAGCGGGAGTATCGATGAGCAGTTCTTC. It encodes CASSFHSGSIDEQFF.